Listed here are 23 T cell receptor beta chains from one sample, sequenced in a study of shared clonotypes between healthy human individuals. Libraries were prepared by immunoSEQ multiplex PCR; TCRdb keeps only in-frame clonotypes and omits some of them. The repertoire holds about 2 million clones, with roughly 94% as singletons. Sequenced sample: naive CD4+ T cells sorted from blood. The subset is: CD45RA+ positively selected. These receptors came from a man aged 18-30 years in good health.

This chain connects TRBV18 to TRBJ1-1, with D possibly matching TRBD1 (6 bases). Trimming cost V 1 base and J 6 bases, with 15 bases left between them. Germline V lookup: CDR1 KGHSH, CDR2 LQKENI. The CDR3 contains 15 residues. The CDR3 region is CASSPLSQGSAEAFF. Written as DNA, the CDR3 is TGTGCCAGCTCACCACTATCTCAGGGGTCGGCTGAAGCTTTCTTT.

The V gene is TRBV28, the J gene TRBJ1-2; D not resolved. Germline CDR1 is MDHEN and CDR2 is SYDVKM. The CDR3 has 10 amino acids. V lost 11 bases to trimming and J lost 8 bases, with 12 bases between them. CDR3 bases: TGTGCCGTCTCTCAGTGGGGCTACACCTTC. This codes for CAVSQWGYTF.

This clone was picked up one time. Other nucleotide sequences in the sample specify the same CDR3. The chain recombines TRBV30 with TRBJ1-4; weak D call: TRBD1 (5 bases). The CDR3 is made up of 12 amino acids. Germline CDR1 is GTSNPN and CDR2 is SVGIG (reference sequence). V gave up 5 bases and J gave up 5 bases, with 9 bases separating them. The CDR3 is CAWGDRNEKLFF. The CDR3 coding sequence is TGTGCCTGGGGAGACAGAAATGAAAAACTGTTTTTT.

This clone was found a few times. The genes are TRBV25-1 and TRBJ1-6, with a possible D match to TRBD1 (6 bases). This CDR3 spans 13 amino acids. Trimming took 2 bases from V and 9 from J, leaving 8 bases between them. CDR1 and CDR2 (germline): MGHDK, SYGVNS. The DNA of the CDR3 is TGTGCCAGCAGTGAAATGACAGGTTCACCCCTCCACTTT. Encoded protein: CASSEMTGSPLHF.

V gene TRBV27 combines with J gene TRBJ2-3; TRBD2 matches 10 bases. The junction had 8 bases not matched to a gene; V was cut back by 6 bases and J by 5 bases. There are 15 residues in the CDR3. Germline-derived CDR1 and CDR2 are MNHEY and SMNVEV (reference sequence). The CDR3 region has the DNA TGTGCCAGCAGGCAACTAGCGGGATACCTAGATACGCAGTATTTT. The encoded protein is CASRQLAGYLDTQYF.

A note on this clone: A read error may be the cause here, since a much bigger clone is one base away. The chain carries TRBV7-9 and TRBJ2-3; 10 bases match TRBD2. Germline V gene lookup returns CDR1 SEHNR and CDR2 FQNEAQ (reference sequence). This CDR3 is 16 amino acids long. Written as DNA, the CDR3 is TGTGCCGGCAGATCAGACCTAGCGGGAGATCTGAATACGCAGTATTTT. It specifies CAGRSDLAGDLNTQYF.

Points on this clone: This sample also contains other DNA sequences that code for the same CDR3. V usage is TRBV5-1 and J usage is TRBJ1-5; no firm D call. CDR1 is SGHRS and CDR2 is YFSETQ in the germline V gene. V was clipped by 0 bases and J by 2 bases, with 9 bases between them. The CDR3 runs to 15 residues. The CDR3 sequence is CASSLEGLGNQPQHF. In DNA, the CDR3 is TGCGCCAGCAGCTTGGAGGGTTTGGGCAATCAGCCCCAGCATTTT.

This sequence joins TRBV7-9 and TRBJ2-5; 13 nucleotides agree with TRBD2. V was clipped by 5 bases and J by 2 bases; unmatched bases: 5. The CDR3 spans 16 residues. Per the germline V gene, CDR1 is SEHNR and CDR2 is FQNEAQ (reference sequence). CDR3 sequence: CASSPGLAGQQETQYF. CDR3 in DNA: TGTGCCAGCAGCCCGGGACTAGCGGGGCAGCAAGAGACCCAGTACTTC.

This chain connects TRBV14 to TRBJ2-3; D is perhaps TRBD2 (5 bases). CDR1 is SGHDN and CDR2 is FVKESK in the germline V gene. There are 15 residues in the CDR3. Trimming pared 4 bases from V and 1 base from J, leaving 12 bases between. The CDR3 sequence: CASSRGLLRTDTQYF. Here the CDR3 DNA reads TGTGCCAGCAGCCGAGGACTGCTTCGCACAGATACGCAGTATTTT.

The rearrangement uses TRBV5-1 and TRBJ2-5; D ambiguous. The V gene lost 1 base and the J gene lost 5 bases, with 12 bases spanning the gap. Germline CDR1 and CDR2: SGHRS and YFSETQ. The CDR3 is 14 amino acids. This chain's CDR3 is CASSLWQLGETQYF. The CDR3 bases are TGCGCCAGCAGCTTGTGGCAGTTGGGGGAGACCCAGTACTTC.

V gene TRBV7-9 combines with J gene TRBJ2-7, with D unresolved. The V end was cut by 6 bases, the J end by 2 bases, with 11 bases between. This CDR3 has 13 amino acids. Germline lookup yields CDR1 SEHNR and CDR2 FQNEAQ (reference sequence). The CDR3 protein is CASRVGETYEQYF. The CDR3 nucleotides are TGTGCCAGCAGAGTTGGAGAGACCTACGAGCAGTACTTC.

The chain recombines TRBV18 with TRBJ1-2; TRBD1 agrees at 7 bases. The CDR3 loop spans 13 amino acids. Germline assignment: CDR1 KGHSH and CDR2 LQKENI. The junction had 5 bases not matched to a gene; V was cut back by 3 bases and J by 7 bases. This chain's CDR3 is CASSPIQGPGYTF. The CDR3 nucleotides are TGTGCCAGCTCACCCATACAGGGGCCTGGCTACACCTTC.

The table lists this clone with many counts. The chain recombines TRBV30 with TRBJ1-1, with 7 bases lining up with TRBD1. This CDR3 comprises 11 residues. V lost 0 bases to trimming and J lost 14 bases; unmatched junction nucleotides: 6. In germline, CDR1 is GTSNPN, CDR2 SVGIG (reference sequence). The CDR3 is CAWSVRDRRFF. The CDR3 DNA follows: TGTGCCTGGAGTGTAAGGGACAGAAGGTTCTTT. The full variable domain, its missing parts supplied by reference TRBV30 and TRBJ1-1, is SQTIHQWPATLVQPVGSPLSLECTVEGTSNPNLYWYRQAAGRGLQLLFYSVGIGQISSEVPQNLSASRPQDRQFILSSKKLLLSDSGFYLCAWSVRDRRFFGQGTRLTVV.

This rearrangement joins TRBV9 to TRBJ2-1; a weak D match, TRBD2 (5 bases). V was trimmed by 4 bases and J by 6 bases, leaving 14 bases between them. Germline values: CDR1 SGDLS, CDR2 YYNGEE. This CDR3 contains 14 residues. The CDR3 region is CASSPRGLTNEQFF. The CDR3 DNA is TGTGCCAGCAGCCCCCGAGGGCTAACCAATGAGCAGTTCTTC.

The chain links TRBV6-5 to TRBJ2-3; 11 positions agree with TRBD1. This CDR3 has 15 amino acids. The trim removed 7 bases at V and 6 bases at J, leaving 9 bases unmatched. Germline assignment: CDR1 MNHEY and CDR2 SVGAGI. CDR3 sequence: CASIPRDRGMDTQYF. Written as DNA, the CDR3 is TGTGCCAGCATCCCCCGGGACAGGGGGATGGATACGCAGTATTTT.

The chain couples TRBV5-4 to TRBJ2-2, with TRBD2 matching over 10 bases. Per the germline V gene, CDR1 is SGHNT and CDR2 is YYREEE (reference sequence). V trimming: 4 bases; J trimming: 6 bases; junction bases outside the gene matches: 6. This CDR3 is built from 15 residues. The CDR3 here is CASSPQRGGAGELFF. In nucleotides, the CDR3 is TGTGCCAGCAGCCCCCAGCGGGGGGGAGCCGGGGAGCTGTTTTTT. Full variable domain (missing parts from reference TRBV5-4 and TRBJ2-2): ETGVTQSPTHLIKTRGQQVTLRCSSQSGHNTVSWYQQALGQGPQFIFQYYREEENGRGNFPPRFSGLQFPNYSSELNVNALELDDSALYLCASSPQRGGAGELFFGEGSRLTVL.

The chain recombines TRBV29-1 with TRBJ2-7, with TRBD1 matching over 11 bases. CDR1 SQVTM and CDR2 ANQGSEA come from the germline V gene. V lost 2 bases, J lost 6 bases, and 3 bases stayed unmatched. This CDR3 region has 13 residues. CDR3 sequence reads: CSVERDRGFEQYF. The CDR3 coding sequence is TGCAGCGTTGAAAGGGACAGGGGGTTCGAGCAGTACTTC.

The chain is built from TRBV6-6 and TRBJ1-2; TRBD1 might be the D (6 bases). The ends were cut back, 0 bases at V and 5 bases at J, with 10 bases in the middle. Germline V gives CDR1 MNHNY, CDR2 SVGAGI (reference sequence). The CDR3 sequence is 14 residues long. In DNA, the CDR3 is TGTGCCAGCAGTTACTCGAGAACAGGGTATGGCTACACCTTC. Translating it yields CASSYSRTGYGYTF.

This chain connects TRBV20-1 to TRBJ1-1, with 7 bases matching TRBD1. Germline trimming cut 6 bases from V and 5 bases from J; bases unmatched to any gene: 3. The CDR3 length is 11 residues. From germline, CDR1 is DFQATT and CDR2 SNEGSKA (reference sequence). The CDR3 region has the DNA TGCAGTGCGCAACAGGGGACTGAAGCTTTCTTT. Protein: CSAQQGTEAFF.

This chain links TRBV19 with TRBJ2-7; 10 positions match TRBD2. The V gene end was trimmed by 7 bases and the J gene end by 3 bases; junction bases not matched to a gene: 9. This CDR3 comprises 15 residues. The germline V gene has CDR1 LNHDA and CDR2 SQIVND (reference sequence). This CDR3 reads CASTDGSSGSYEQYF. The CDR3 DNA sequence: TGTGCCAGTACTGATGGGTCTAGCGGGAGCTACGAGCAGTACTTC. Full variable domain (outside the CDR3, taken from reference TRBV19 and TRBJ2-7): DGGITQSPKYLFRKEGQNVTLSCEQNLNHDAMYWYRQDPGQGLRLIYYSQIVNDFQKGDIAEGYSVSREKKESFPLTVTSAQKNPTAFYLCASTDGSSGSYEQYFGPGTRLTVT.

The J gene is TRBJ1-2, the V gene TRBV28, with 9 bases matching TRBD1. Germline loops: CDR1 MDHEN, CDR2 SYDVKM. V trimming: 9 bases; J trimming: 8 bases; junction bases outside the gene matches: 16. CDR3 length equals 15 residues. CDR3 amino acids: CASGTGGTGWNGYTF. CDR3 nucleotides: TGTGCCAGTGGTACCGGTGGGACAGGGTGGAACGGCTACACCTTC.

The V and J genes are TRBV30 and TRBJ2-3; perhaps TRBD2 as D (6 bases). The germline V gene has CDR1 GTSNPN and CDR2 SVGIG (reference sequence). The CDR3 is made up of 15 amino acids. V was pared by 4 bases and J by 3 bases, with 17 bases between. CDR3 sequence: CAWKSRVGGTDTQYF. The DNA for the CDR3 is TGTGCCTGGAAGTCTCGGGTCGGGGGAACAGATACGCAGTATTTT.

The CDR3 is CASSPSRTGNSPLHF. In nucleotides, the CDR3 is TGTGCCAGCTCACCATCAAGGACAGGGAATTCACCCCTCCACTTT. This sequence joins TRBV18 and TRBJ1-6; 8 nucleotides align to TRBD1. V lost 2 bases and J lost 7; bases outside the gene matches: 4. This CDR3 is 15 amino acids long. Germline lookup yields CDR1 KGHSH and CDR2 LQKENI.